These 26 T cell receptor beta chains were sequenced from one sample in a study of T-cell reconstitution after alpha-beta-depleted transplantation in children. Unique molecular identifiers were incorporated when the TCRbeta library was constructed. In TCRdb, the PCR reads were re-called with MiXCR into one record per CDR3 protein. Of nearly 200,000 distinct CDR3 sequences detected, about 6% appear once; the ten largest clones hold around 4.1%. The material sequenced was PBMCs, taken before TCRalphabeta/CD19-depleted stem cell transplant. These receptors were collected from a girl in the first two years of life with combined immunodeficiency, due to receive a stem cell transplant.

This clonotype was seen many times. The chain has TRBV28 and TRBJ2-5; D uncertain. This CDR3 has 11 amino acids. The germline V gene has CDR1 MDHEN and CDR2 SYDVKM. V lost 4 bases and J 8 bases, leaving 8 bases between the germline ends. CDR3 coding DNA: TGTGCCAGCAGTTCTATGGATACCCAGTACTTC. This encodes CASSSMDTQYF.

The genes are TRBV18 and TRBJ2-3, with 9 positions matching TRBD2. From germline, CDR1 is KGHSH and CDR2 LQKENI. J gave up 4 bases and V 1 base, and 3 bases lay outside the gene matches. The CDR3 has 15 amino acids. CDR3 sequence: CASSPLAGVPDTQYF. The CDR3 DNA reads TGTGCCAGCTCACCACTAGCGGGAGTCCCAGATACGCAGTATTTT.

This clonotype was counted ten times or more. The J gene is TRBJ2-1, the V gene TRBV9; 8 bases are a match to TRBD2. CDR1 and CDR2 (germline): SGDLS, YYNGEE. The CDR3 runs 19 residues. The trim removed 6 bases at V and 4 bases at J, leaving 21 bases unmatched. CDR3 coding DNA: TGTGCCAGCATCATAAGTCAAAAGTGGCTAGCGGGTACTTACAATGAGCAGTTCTTC. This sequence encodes CASIISQKWLAGTYNEQFF. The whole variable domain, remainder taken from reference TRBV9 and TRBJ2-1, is DSGVTQTPKHLITATGQRVTLRCSPRSGDLSVYWYQQSLDQGLQFLIQYYNGEERAKGNILERFSAQQFPDLHSELNLSSLELGDSALYFCASIISQKWLAGTYNEQFFGPGTRLTVL.

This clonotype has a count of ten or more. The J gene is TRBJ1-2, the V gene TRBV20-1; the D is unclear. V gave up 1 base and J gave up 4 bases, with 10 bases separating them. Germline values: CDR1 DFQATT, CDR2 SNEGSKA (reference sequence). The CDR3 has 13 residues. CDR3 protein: CSARGASLYGYTF. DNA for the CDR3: TGCAGTGCTAGAGGGGCCAGCCTCTATGGCTACACCTTC.

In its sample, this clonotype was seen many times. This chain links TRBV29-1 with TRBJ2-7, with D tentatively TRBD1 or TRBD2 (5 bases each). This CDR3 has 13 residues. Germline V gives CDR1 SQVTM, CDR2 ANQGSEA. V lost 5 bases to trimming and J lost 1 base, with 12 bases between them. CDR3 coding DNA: TGCAGCGTTCTAGGGACGGAATCCTACGAGCAGTACTTC. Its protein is CSVLGTESYEQYF.

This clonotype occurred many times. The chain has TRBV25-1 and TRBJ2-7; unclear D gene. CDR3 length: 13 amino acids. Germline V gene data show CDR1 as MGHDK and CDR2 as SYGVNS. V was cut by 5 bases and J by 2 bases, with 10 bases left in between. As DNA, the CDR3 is TGTGCCAGCAGTCTTCCTACAGCCTACGAGCAGTACTTC. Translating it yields CASSLPTAYEQYF.

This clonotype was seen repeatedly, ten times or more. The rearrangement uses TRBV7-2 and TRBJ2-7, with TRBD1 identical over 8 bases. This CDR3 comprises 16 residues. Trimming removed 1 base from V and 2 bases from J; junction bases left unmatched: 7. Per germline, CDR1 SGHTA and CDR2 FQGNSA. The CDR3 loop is CASSLGFGTGTYEQYF. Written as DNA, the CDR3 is TGTGCCAGCAGCTTAGGGTTTGGGACAGGTACCTACGAGCAGTACTTC.

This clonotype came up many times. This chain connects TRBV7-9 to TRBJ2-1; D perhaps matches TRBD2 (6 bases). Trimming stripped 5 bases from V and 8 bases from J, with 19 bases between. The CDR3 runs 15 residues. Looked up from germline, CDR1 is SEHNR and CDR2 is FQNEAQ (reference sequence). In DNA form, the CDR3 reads TGTGCCAGCAGCACCCCTGCGGGGAGTTGGTATGAGCAGTTCTTC. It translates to CASSTPAGSWYEQFF. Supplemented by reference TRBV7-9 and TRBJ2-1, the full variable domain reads DTGVSQNPRHKITKRGQNVTFRCDPISEHNRLYWYRQTLGQGPEFLTYFQNEAQLEKSRLLSDRFSAERPKGSFSTLEIQRTEQGDSAMYLCASSTPAGSWYEQFFGPGTRLTVL.

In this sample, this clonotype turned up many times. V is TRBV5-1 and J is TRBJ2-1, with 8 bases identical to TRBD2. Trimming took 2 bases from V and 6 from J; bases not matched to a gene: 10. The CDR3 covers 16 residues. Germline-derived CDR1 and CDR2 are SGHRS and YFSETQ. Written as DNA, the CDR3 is TGCGCCAGCAGCTTAAACTTAGCGGGGACAACCAATGAGCAGTTCTTC. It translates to CASSLNLAGTTNEQFF.

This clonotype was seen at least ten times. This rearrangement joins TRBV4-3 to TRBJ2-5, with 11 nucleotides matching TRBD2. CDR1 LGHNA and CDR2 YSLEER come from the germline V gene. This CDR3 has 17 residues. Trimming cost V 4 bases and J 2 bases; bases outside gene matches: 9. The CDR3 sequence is CASSPTLAGVGQETQYF. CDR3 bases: TGCGCCAGCAGCCCCACACTAGCGGGAGTTGGTCAAGAGACCCAGTACTTC.

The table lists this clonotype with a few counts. CDR3 coding DNA: TGTGCCTGGACAGGGTCCCCCTACGAGCAGTACTTC. Translation: CAWTGSPYEQYF. The chain couples TRBV30 to TRBJ2-7; weak D call: TRBD1 (5 bases). The CDR3 consists of 12 residues. Germline lookup yields CDR1 GTSNPN and CDR2 SVGIG (reference sequence). Trimming took off 4 bases at V and 2 bases at J, with 9 bases between the two ends. The entire variable domain, with the rest obtained from reference TRBV30 and TRBJ2-7, is as follows: SQTIHQWPATLVQPVGSPLSLECTVEGTSNPNLYWYRQAAGRGLQLLFYSVGIGQISSEVPQNLSASRPQDRQFILSSKKLLLSDSGFYLCAWTGSPYEQYFGPGTRLTVT.

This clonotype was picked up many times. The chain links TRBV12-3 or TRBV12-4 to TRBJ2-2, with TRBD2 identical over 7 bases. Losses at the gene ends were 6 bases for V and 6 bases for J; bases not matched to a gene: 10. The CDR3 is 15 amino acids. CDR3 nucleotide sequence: TGTGCCAGCAGGGTAGCGGGTATTTTGGCCGGGGAGCTGTTTTTT. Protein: CASRVAGILAGELFF.

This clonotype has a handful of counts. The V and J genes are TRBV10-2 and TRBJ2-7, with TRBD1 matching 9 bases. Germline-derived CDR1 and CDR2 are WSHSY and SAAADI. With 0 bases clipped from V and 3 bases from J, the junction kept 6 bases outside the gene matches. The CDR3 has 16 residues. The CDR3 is CASSESPLTGGYEQYF. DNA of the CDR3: TGCGCCAGCAGTGAGTCTCCCCTGACAGGGGGCTACGAGCAGTACTTC.

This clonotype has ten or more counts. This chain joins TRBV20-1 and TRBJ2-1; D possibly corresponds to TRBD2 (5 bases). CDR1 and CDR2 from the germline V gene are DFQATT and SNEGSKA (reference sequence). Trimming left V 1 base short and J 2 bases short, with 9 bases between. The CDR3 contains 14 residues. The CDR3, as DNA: TGCAGTGCTAGAGGGGAAGCGGCCTACAATGAGCAGTTCTTC. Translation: CSARGEAAYNEQFF.

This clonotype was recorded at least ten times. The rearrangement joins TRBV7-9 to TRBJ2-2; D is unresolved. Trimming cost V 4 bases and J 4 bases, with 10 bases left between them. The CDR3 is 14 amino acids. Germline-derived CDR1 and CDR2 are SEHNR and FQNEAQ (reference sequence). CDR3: CASSSTLGTGELFF. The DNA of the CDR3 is TGTGCCAGCAGCTCGACTCTAGGCACCGGGGAGCTGTTTTTT.

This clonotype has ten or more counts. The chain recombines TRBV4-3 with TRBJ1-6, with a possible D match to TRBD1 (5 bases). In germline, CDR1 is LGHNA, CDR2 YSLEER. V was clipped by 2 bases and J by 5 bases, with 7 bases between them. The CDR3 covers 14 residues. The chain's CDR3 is CASSQRGDNSPLHF. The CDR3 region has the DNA TGCGCCAGCAGCCAACGGGGCGATAATTCACCCCTCCACTTT.

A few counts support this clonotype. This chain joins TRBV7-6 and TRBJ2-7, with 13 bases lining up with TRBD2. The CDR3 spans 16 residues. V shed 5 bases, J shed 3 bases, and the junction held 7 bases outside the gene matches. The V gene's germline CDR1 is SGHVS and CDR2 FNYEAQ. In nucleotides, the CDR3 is TGTGCCAGCAGCCCCCTACTAGCGGGAGGGCTCTACGAGCAGTACTTC. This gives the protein CASSPLLAGGLYEQYF.

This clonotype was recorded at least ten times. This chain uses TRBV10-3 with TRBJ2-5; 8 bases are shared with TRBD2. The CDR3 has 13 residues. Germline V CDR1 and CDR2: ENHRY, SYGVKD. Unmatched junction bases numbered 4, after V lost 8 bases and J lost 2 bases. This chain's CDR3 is CAIWVAGQETQYF. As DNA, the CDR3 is TGTGCCATCTGGGTAGCGGGACAAGAGACCCAGTACTTC.

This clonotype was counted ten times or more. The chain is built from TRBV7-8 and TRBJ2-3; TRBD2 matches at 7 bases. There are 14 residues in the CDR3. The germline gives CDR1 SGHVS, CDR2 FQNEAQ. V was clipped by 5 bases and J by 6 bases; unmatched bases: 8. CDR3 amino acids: CASSRTRLLDTQYF. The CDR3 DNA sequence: TGTGCCAGCAGCCGGACTAGACTTCTGGATACGCAGTATTTT. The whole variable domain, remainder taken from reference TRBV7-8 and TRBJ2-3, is GAGVSQSPRYKVAKRGQDVALRCDPISGHVSLFWYQQALGQGPEFLTYFQNEAQLDKSGLPSDRFFAERPEGSVSTLKIQRTQQEDSAVYLCASSRTRLLDTQYFGPGTRLTVL.

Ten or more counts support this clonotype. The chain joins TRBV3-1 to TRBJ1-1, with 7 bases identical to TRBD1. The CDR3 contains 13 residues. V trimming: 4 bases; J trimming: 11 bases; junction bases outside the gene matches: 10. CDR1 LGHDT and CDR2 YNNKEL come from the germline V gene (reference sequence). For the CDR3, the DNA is TGTGCCAGCAGCCGCGGGGACAGATTAAAGGCTTTCTTT. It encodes CASSRGDRLKAFF.

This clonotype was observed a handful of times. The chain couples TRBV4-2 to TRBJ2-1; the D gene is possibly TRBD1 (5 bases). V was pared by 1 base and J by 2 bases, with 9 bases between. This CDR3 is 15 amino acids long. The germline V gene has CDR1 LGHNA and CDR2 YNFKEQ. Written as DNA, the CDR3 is TGTGCCAGCAGCCAAGGAAGACAGACCTACAATGAGCAGTTCTTC. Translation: CASSQGRQTYNEQFF.

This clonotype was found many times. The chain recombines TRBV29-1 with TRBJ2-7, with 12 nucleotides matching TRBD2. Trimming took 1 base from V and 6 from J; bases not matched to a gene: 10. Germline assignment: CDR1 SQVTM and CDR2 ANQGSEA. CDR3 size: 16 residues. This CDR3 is CSVEGPPTSGSGEQYF. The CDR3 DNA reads TGCAGCGTTGAAGGTCCCCCGACTAGCGGGAGCGGCGAGCAGTACTTC.

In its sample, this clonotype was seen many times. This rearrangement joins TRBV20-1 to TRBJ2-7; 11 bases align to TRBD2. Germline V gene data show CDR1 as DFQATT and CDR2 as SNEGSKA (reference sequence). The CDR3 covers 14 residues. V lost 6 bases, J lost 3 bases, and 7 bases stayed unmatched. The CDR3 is CSAELAGEDYEQYF. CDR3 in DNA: TGCAGTGCAGAACTAGCGGGAGAGGACTACGAGCAGTACTTC.

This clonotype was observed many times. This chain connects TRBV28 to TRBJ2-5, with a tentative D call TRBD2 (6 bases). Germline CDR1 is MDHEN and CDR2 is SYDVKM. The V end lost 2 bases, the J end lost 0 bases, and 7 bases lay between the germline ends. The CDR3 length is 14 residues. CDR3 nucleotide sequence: TGTGCCAGCAGTTTACTAGCGAACCAAGAGACCCAGTACTTC. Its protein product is CASSLLANQETQYF.

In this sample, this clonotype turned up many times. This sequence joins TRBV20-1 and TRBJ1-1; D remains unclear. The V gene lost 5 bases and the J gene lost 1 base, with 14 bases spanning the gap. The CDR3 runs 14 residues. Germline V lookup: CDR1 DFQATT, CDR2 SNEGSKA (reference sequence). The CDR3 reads CSAVRVLSNTEAFF. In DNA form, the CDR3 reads TGCAGTGCTGTCCGGGTTTTATCGAACACTGAAGCTTTCTTT.

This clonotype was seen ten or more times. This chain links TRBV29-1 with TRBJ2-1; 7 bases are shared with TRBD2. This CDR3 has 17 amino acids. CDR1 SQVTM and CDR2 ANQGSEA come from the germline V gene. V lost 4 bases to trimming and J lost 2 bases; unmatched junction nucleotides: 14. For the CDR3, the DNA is TGCAGCGTTGCAGGGTCTAGCGGAGCTCGTCCCTACAATGAGCAGTTCTTC. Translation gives CSVAGSSGARPYNEQFF.